Below, one T cell receptor beta chain is given with its context. Germline V gene data show CDR1 as MDHEN and CDR2 as SYDVKM. The V and J ends lost 6 bases and 3 bases respectively, with 9 bases between them. CDR3 length: 12 residues. Libraries were prepared by immunoSEQ multiplex PCR; TCRdb keeps only in-frame clonotypes and omits some of them. Among fewer than 200,000 clones, around 90% were seen once, and the ten largest hold 4% to 6%. The data originate from a study of control samples from healthy donors and cancer patients. This sequence joins TRBV28 and TRBJ2-7; a possible D gene is TRBD2 (5 bases). Sequenced material: blood. The TCR originated in a woman in her 30s in good health. The CDR3 loop reads CASRGRGYEQYF. CDR3 DNA: TGTGCCAGCAGGGGGAGAGGCTACGAGCAGTACTTC.